This T cell receptor beta chain was obtained from a study of blood T cell repertoires in COVID-19. Study summary: The samples span acute and convalescent COVID-19 from the United States, Italy and Spain. The analysed material was cDNA or gDNA that came from T cells, B-cell-depleted T cells, or PBMCs.

Germline CDR1 SGHNT, CDR2 YENEEA. V was cut by 0 bases and J by 3 bases, with 9 bases left in between. The CDR3 covers 15 residues. Original methodology: Nucleated cell number was recorded as an estimate derived from reference gene primer amplification. Assay: immunoSEQ multiplex PCR; the TCRdb copy retains only in-frame clones and omits some. The V and J calls and clone size come from that table; D and trimming were worked out from the DNA. The data contain 150,000 to 200,000 clones, almost 85% of them seen just once; the ten biggest clones take up over 20%. The chain links TRBV11-3 to TRBJ2-1; possibly TRBD1 for D (5 bases). Sequenced material: peripheral blood. The receptor was isolated from a woman older than 75 with acute or convalescent COVID-19. CDR3 sequence reads: CASSLDREVYNEQFF. CDR3 nucleotides: TGTGCCAGCAGCTTAGACAGGGAAGTCTACAATGAGCAGTTCTTC. Filled out from reference TRBV11-3 and TRBJ2-1, the complete variable domain reads EAGVVQSPRYKIIEKKQPVAFWCNPISGHNTLYWYLQNLGQGPELLIRYENEEAVDDSQLPKDRFSAERLKGVDSTLKIQPAELGDSAVYLCASSLDREVYNEQFFGPGTRLTVL.